These T cell receptor beta chains were read from a single sample in a study of human T cells and chemical hapten exposure. TCRdb re-analysed the RACE reads in MiXCR, keeping a single row per CDR3 protein. Of under 70,000 distinct CDR3 sequences listed, approximately 11% are singletons. The sequences come from whole blood, collected in connection with sensitization to the hapten diphenylcyclopropenone (DPC). These receptor sequences come from a woman in her forties with alopecia areata. Some clones in this sample may be carry-over from other donors' samples. Each CDR3 is given with its conserved first and last residue.

V gene	J gene	CDR3 protein
TRBV7-2	TRBJ1-2	CASSSGGLHGYTF
TRBV28	TRBJ1-1	CASSRQGNTEAFF
TRBV6-6	TRBJ2-5	CASSYSRLAQETQYF
TRBV6-4	TRBJ2-3	CASSDSTGGSTDTQYF
TRBV6-1	TRBJ1-3	CASAPTSGNTIYF
TRBV6-5	TRBJ2-1	CASSDRDLGTNEQFF
TRBV5-4	TRBJ2-5	CASSLVGEETQYF
TRBV20-1	TRBJ2-7	CSARTSVRGPYEQYF
TRBV6-5	TRBJ2-3	CASSSGFLDTQYF
TRBV6-2/TRBV6-3	TRBJ2-7	CASGNFYEQYF
TRBV5-4	TRBJ2-5	CASSTRGGKETQYF
TRBV19	TRBJ2-1	CASSTLAGANNEQFF
TRBV6-2/TRBV6-3	TRBJ2-6	CASSPDLLYSGANVLTF
TRBV29-1	TRBJ2-7	CSVEVVYEQYF
TRBV6-2/TRBV6-3	TRBJ2-1	CASRPLGLAGLYRVEQFF
TRBV20-1	TRBJ1-3	CSAREATGSGNTIYF
TRBV6-1	TRBJ1-5	CASSQEQGSRPQHF
TRBV9	TRBJ1-1	CASSVSWGRGTEAFF
TRBV7-2	TRBJ1-3	CASSSQWGPDTIYF
TRBV7-6	TRBJ2-5	CASGDGQETQYF
TRBV19	TRBJ2-6	CASSIGRQGPNVLTF
TRBV12-3/TRBV12-4	TRBJ2-3	CASSLISGTTDTQYF
TRBV4-3	TRBJ1-5	CASSLLDRDQGHSNQPQHF
TRBV11-2	TRBJ2-1	CASSPLVAGDYNEQFF
TRBV20-1	TRBJ2-7	CSASQQGFYEQYF
TRBV2	TRBJ2-5	CASSLGMMGETQYF
TRBV25-1	TRBJ2-2	CASSGPGVSNTGELFF
TRBV28	TRBJ2-7	CASSPRDYYEQYF
TRBV6-5	TRBJ1-3	CASSYGPSSGNTIYF
TRBV20-1	TRBJ2-3	CSAQLAGGLTDTQYF
TRBV20-1	TRBJ2-7	CSARNSGQGSSYEQYF
TRBV7-9	TRBJ1-2	CASSLEAVWGYTF